This entry lists 5 T cell receptor beta chains sequenced from one sample in a study of post-analysis software for immune sequencing data. The study's findings and limits: Five TRBV segments, TRBV5-6, TRBV5-1 and TRBV20-1 among them, were found more frequent in patients than controls.

Unique molecular identifiers featured in each of the TCR beta cDNA libraries. TCRdb ran MiXCR on the PCR reads and lists one entry per CDR3 protein. The sample shows hundreds of thousands of distinct CDR3 sequences, about 57% of them seen only once. No antigens are known for them. Sequenced sample: blood. These receptors all stem from a girl aged 5-17 years with multiple sclerosis.

V gene TRBV7-9 combines with J gene TRBJ2-5; 9 bases line up with TRBD2. CDR3 length equals 16 residues. J was trimmed by 11 bases and V by 5 bases; bases with no gene match: 18. CDR1 is SEHNR and CDR2 is FQNEAQ in the germline V gene (reference sequence). The chain's CDR3 is CASSPSSGGVRNEQYF. The CDR3 nucleotides read TGTGCCAGCAGCCCTAGTAGCGGGGGAGTTAGGAATGAGCAGTACTTC. Using reference TRBV7-9 and TRBJ2-5 for the parts outside the CDR3, the full variable domain is DTGVSQNPRHKITKRGQNVTFRCDPISEHNRLYWYRQTLGQGPEFLTYFQNEAQLEKSRLLSDRFSAERPKGSFSTLEIQRTEQGDSAMYLCASSPSSGGVRNEQYFGPGTRLLVL.

V gene TRBV12-3 or TRBV12-4 combines with J gene TRBJ2-1; the D is unclear. Trimming removed 7 bases at V and 1 base at J, with 17 bases between. CDR3 length equals 16 residues. The CDR3 here is CASNQEFGISYNEQFF. In DNA, the CDR3 is TGTGCCAGCAATCAGGAGTTTGGTATTTCCTACAATGAGCAGTTCTTC.

The V gene is TRBV6-2 or TRBV6-3, the J gene TRBJ2-7; TRBD2 might be the D (5 bases). Germline CDR1 is MNHEY and CDR2 is SVGEGT. This CDR3 region has 17 residues. Trimming stripped 2 bases from V and 0 bases from J, with 17 bases between. The CDR3 loop reads CASSYGPERILSYEQYF. The CDR3 DNA reads as TGTGCCAGCAGTTACGGCCCGGAGCGGATCCTCTCCTACGAGCAGTACTTC.

This sequence joins TRBV7-9 and TRBJ2-3; D assignment may be TRBD1 or TRBD2 (5 bases each). The CDR3 consists of 15 residues. Germline CDR1 reads SEHNR; CDR2 reads FQNEAQ (reference sequence). V shed 1 base and J shed 2 bases, with 10 bases lying between them. The CDR3 DNA follows: TGTGCCAGCAGCTTAGAGGGGACCATCACAGATACGCAGTATTTT. Amino acid sequence: CASSLEGTITDTQYF.

The rearrangement links TRBV6-6 to TRBJ2-5; TRBD1 aligns across 9 bases. There are 16 residues in the CDR3. Trimming took 6 bases from V and 3 from J; bases not matched to a gene: 11. CDR1 is MNHNY, CDR2 SVGAGI, per germline (reference sequence). The CDR3 here is CASSYPTGTGKETQYF. The DNA of the CDR3 is TGTGCCAGCAGCTATCCGACCGGGACAGGGAAAGAGACCCAGTACTTC.